This T cell receptor beta chain appears in the sequencing data of a study of blood T cells in healthy people across ages. Study in general: Using template switching, researchers captured about one barcoded beta molecule for each two T cells. General study findings and limits: Strong correlation existed between TCR beta diversity and naive T cell percentage. More naive CD4+ cells and higher diversity marked long-lived donors relative to aged donors. Measured against age, TCR beta diversity per million T cells decreased in a roughly linear manner.

Primers used in a second PCR of roughly 7 to 11 cycles were a sample-barcoded 5' primer and a J-beta primer mix. TCRdb re-called the 5' RACE reads with MiXCR, one entry per CDR3 protein. The sample contains some 1.7 million distinct CDR3 sequences, 28% of which appear only once. As for this clonotype: Its target is not known.

Germline assignment: CDR1 MNHEY and CDR2 SVGAGI. Trimming stripped 2 bases from V and 5 bases from J, with 12 bases between. The CDR3 sequence is 14 residues long. This sequence joins TRBV6-5 and TRBJ1-2; D remains ambiguous. Material for sequencing was blood. This sequence originates from a woman between 25 and 40 years old in good health. CDR3 residues: CASSYNGNEYGYTF. CDR3 bases: TGTGCCAGCAGTTACAATGGGAACGAGTATGGCTACACCTTC.